Shown below are 26 T cell receptor beta chains from a single sample sequenced in a study of beta chain features in type 1 diabetes. The sequenced template was cDNA made from the entire isolated RNA. TCRdb's copy holds only in-frame clones and misses some; the assay was immunoSEQ multiplex PCR. Seen here are 500,000 to 800,000 clones, roughly 12% observed once, and the top ten hold around 0.12%. General observations from the study: In all four CD4+ subsets, TCRB CDR3 length was significantly, moderately reduced in type 1 diabetes.

No cognate antigen is known for these TCRs. Material for sequencing was naive CD4+ T cells from blood. The receptors originated from a man aged 25-40 years with type 1 diabetes.

This chain joins TRBV7-2 and TRBJ1-1, with D perhaps matching TRBD1 (5 bases). The CDR3 sequence is 14 residues long. V lost 3 bases and J lost 5, with 13 bases in between. From germline, CDR1 is SGHTA and CDR2 FQGNSA. CDR3 in amino acids: CASSFRGVETEAFF. CDR3 DNA: TGTGCCAGCAGCTTCCGAGGGGTGGAAACTGAAGCTTTCTTT.

This clone was picked up a small number of times. The V and J genes are TRBV9 and TRBJ1-2, with TRBD1 matching over 9 bases. This CDR3 is built from 15 residues. From germline, CDR1 is SGDLS and CDR2 YYNGEE. The J segment lost 8 bases and the V segment lost 0 bases, leaving 8 bases of the junction unmatched. CDR3 DNA: TGTGCCAGCAGCGTAGAGGGACAGGGTGTGGAGGGCTACACCTTC. It codes for CASSVEGQGVEGYTF.

V is TRBV25-1 and J is TRBJ2-7, with unresolved D. The germline gives CDR1 MGHDK, CDR2 SYGVNS. This CDR3 has 9 residues. With 8 bases removed from V and 5 bases from J, the gap between germline ends came to 4 bases. CDR3 protein: CASVDEQYF. As DNA, the CDR3 is TGTGCCAGCGTGGACGAGCAGTACTTC.

The gene calls are TRBV4-3 and TRBJ2-6; the D is unclear. Per germline, CDR1 LGHNA and CDR2 YSLEER. CDR3 size: 16 residues. Trimming took off 1 base at V and 4 bases at J, with 11 bases between the two ends. CDR3 nucleotide sequence: TGCGCCAGCAGCCAAGTCACTCTCCCGGGGGCCAACGTCCTGACTTTC. Amino acids: CASSQVTLPGANVLTF.

This clone was detected only a few times. The chain is built from TRBV6-5 and TRBJ1-6; 8 nucleotides agree with TRBD1. The J segment lost 10 bases and the V segment lost 6 bases, leaving 8 bases of the junction unmatched. This CDR3 comprises 14 residues. Germline CDR1 is MNHEY and CDR2 is SVGAGI. The CDR3 coding sequence is TGTGCCAGCAGGGCGACAGGGGTTGGCTCACCCCTCCACTTT. Protein sequence: CASRATGVGSPLHF.

This chain joins TRBV7-2 and TRBJ2-7; no clear D gene. Germline values: CDR1 SGHTA, CDR2 FQGNSA. CDR3 size: 13 residues. The germline V and J ends were trimmed by 3 bases and 3 bases, with 9 bases remaining between them. The CDR3 nucleotides are TGTGCCAGCAGCTTCGCTTTGGGCTACGAGCAGTACTTC. As protein: CASSFALGYEQYF.

The rearrangement joins TRBV5-1 to TRBJ2-7; tentative D call: TRBD2 (5 bases). The CDR3 is 14 amino acids. With 0 bases removed from V and 2 bases from J, the gap between germline ends came to 9 bases. The germline V gene has CDR1 SGHRS and CDR2 YFSETQ. The CDR3 bases are TGCGCCAGCAGCTTGGGAGGGAGCGCCTACGAGCAGTACTTC. Encoded protein: CASSLGGSAYEQYF.

This chain connects TRBV28 to TRBJ1-2; 8 positions agree with TRBD1. The J segment lost 8 bases and the V segment lost 5 bases, leaving 13 bases of the junction unmatched. The CDR3 extends over 15 amino acids. The germline gives CDR1 MDHEN, CDR2 SYDVKM. CDR3 protein: CASSTAGTGVIGYTF. The CDR3 DNA reads as TGTGCCAGCAGTACCGCCGGGACAGGAGTAATCGGCTACACCTTC.

This clone showed up just a few times. This sequence joins TRBV5-4 and TRBJ2-3; D is uncertain. CDR1 is SGHNT and CDR2 is YYREEE in the germline V gene (reference sequence). There are 13 residues in the CDR3. V was cut by 9 bases and J by 5 bases, with 16 bases left in between. CDR3 DNA sequence: TGTGCCACCTTGACCCGCCCGGGAGATACGCAGTATTTT. Translating it yields CATLTRPGDTQYF.

About this clone: The sample has other DNA sequences that encode this CDR3 too. The V and J genes are TRBV2 and TRBJ1-6; D not resolved. This CDR3 comprises 12 residues. Germline V CDR1 and CDR2: SNHLY, FYNNEI. Trimming shortened V by 6 bases and J by 5 bases, and 5 bases separated the two germline ends. CDR3 in DNA: TGTGCCAGCAGCACTAATAATTCACCCCTCCACTTT. It codes for CASSTNNSPLHF.

The rearrangement uses TRBV7-7 and TRBJ2-3; no definite D call. The CDR3 has 13 amino acids. Per germline, CDR1 SSHAT and CDR2 FNYEAQ (reference sequence). Trimming took 0 bases from V and 4 from J, leaving 5 bases between them. CDR3 DNA sequence: TGTGCCAGCAGCTTAGCGGCCGCAGATACGCAGTATTTT. Residues: CASSLAAADTQYF.

The chain employs TRBV30 and TRBJ1-6, with D uncertain. The V end was cut by 1 base, the J end by 3 bases, with 4 bases between. Per germline, CDR1 GTSNPN and CDR2 SVGIG (reference sequence). The CDR3 is made up of 13 amino acids. The CDR3, as DNA: TGTGCCTGGAGTGGGTACTATAATTCACCCCTCCACTTT. Translation gives CAWSGYYNSPLHF.

This clone was counted only a few times. This CDR3 is CASSQEKQGLGSGNTIYF. CDR3 DNA sequence: TGCGCCAGCAGCCAAGAGAAGCAGGGGTTAGGCTCTGGAAACACCATATATTTT. V usage is TRBV4-3 and J usage is TRBJ1-3; D might be TRBD1 (6 bases). V was trimmed by 0 bases and J by 0 bases, leaving 15 bases between them. CDR1 and CDR2 from the germline V gene are LGHNA and YSLEER. This CDR3 comprises 18 residues.

This clone came up a few times. The V call is TRBV28, the J call TRBJ2-5; no firm D call. Germline CDR1 reads MDHEN; CDR2 reads SYDVKM. The CDR3 covers 12 residues. V lost 7 bases to trimming and J lost 1 base, with 7 bases between them. The CDR3 DNA is TGTGCCAGCACCTCCGCCCAAGAGACCCAGTACTTC. Translating gives CASTSAQETQYF.

This clone turned up a few times. The chain combines TRBV7-2 with TRBJ1-2; a possible D gene is TRBD1 (6 bases). The CDR3 consists of 19 residues. V lost 4 bases and J lost 3, with 27 bases in between. CDR1 and CDR2 from the germline V gene are SGHTA and FQGNSA. The CDR3: CASSSVPRTVWGFDYGYTF. The DNA for the CDR3 is TGTGCCAGCAGCTCCGTTCCCCGGACAGTTTGGGGTTTTGACTATGGCTACACCTTC.

This rearrangement joins TRBV5-1 to TRBJ2-5; 14 bases line up with TRBD2. The CDR3 is 17 residues long. Losses at the gene ends were 4 bases for V and 1 base for J; bases not matched to a gene: 6. Germline CDR1 and CDR2: SGHRS and YFSETQ. In DNA form, the CDR3 reads TGCGCCAGCAGCCTCCCGGGACTAGCGGGGGCCCAAGAGACCCAGTACTTC. Encoded protein: CASSLPGLAGAQETQYF.

This clone was picked up a small number of times. This chain connects TRBV11-2 to TRBJ1-2, with 9 positions matching TRBD1. Germline CDR1 reads SGHAT; CDR2 reads FQNNGV. There are 18 residues in the CDR3. V dropped 2 bases and J dropped 0; count of bases not matched to a gene: 10. CDR3 protein: CASSLHYGTGTPNYGYTF. The CDR3 DNA reads TGTGCCAGCAGCTTACACTACGGGACAGGGACCCCTAACTATGGCTACACCTTC.

V usage is TRBV7-2 and J usage is TRBJ1-3; perhaps TRBD1 as D (5 bases). Germline V gives CDR1 SGHTA, CDR2 FQGNSA. This CDR3 spans 15 amino acids. Between the trimmed V and J ends, which lost 5 bases and 4 bases, there was a span of 15 bases. CDR3 in DNA: TGTGCCAGCAGCGGGCGGGGGATAAGGGGAAACACCATATATTTT. This codes for CASSGRGIRGNTIYF.

This rearrangement joins TRBV29-1 to TRBJ2-3; 7 bases are a match to TRBD1. V trimming: 7 bases; J trimming: 3 bases; junction bases outside the gene matches: 7. The CDR3 sequence is 13 residues long. CDR1 is SQVTM and CDR2 is ANQGSEA in the germline V gene. The CDR3 loop reads CSGSKQGTDTQYF. The CDR3 DNA is TGCAGCGGCTCTAAACAGGGGACAGATACGCAGTATTTT.

V gene TRBV27 combines with J gene TRBJ2-7, with 8 bases fitting TRBD1. Trimming cost V 3 bases and J 0 bases; bases outside gene matches: 13. The CDR3 has 18 residues. Germline V gene sequence: CDR1 MNHEY, CDR2 SMNVEV (reference sequence). The CDR3 DNA is TGTGCCAGCAGTTTGGCTTCGGCCGGGACAGGAAGCTCCTACGAGCAGTACTTC. Protein product: CASSLASAGTGSSYEQYF.

This clone occurred a few times. The J gene is TRBJ2-7, the V gene TRBV7-3; maybe TRBD2 (5 bases). This CDR3 spans 15 amino acids. V lost 5 bases, J lost 0 bases, and 14 bases lay in between. Germline V gene lookup returns CDR1 SGHTA and CDR2 FQGTGA. CDR3 nucleotides: TGTGCCAGCAGCCCGGGGTCGAGCCGCTCCTACGAGCAGTACTTC. Translating it yields CASSPGSSRSYEQYF.

The chain recombines TRBV7-9 with TRBJ2-3, with 14 bases aligning to TRBD2. Trimming at V came to 5 bases and at J to 1 base, leaving 5 bases not matched to a gene. Germline V CDR1 and CDR2: SEHNR, FQNEAQ (reference sequence). CDR3 size: 17 residues. The DNA for the CDR3 is TGTGCCAGCAGCCGGGGACTAGCGGGGGCCGGCACAGATACGCAGTATTTT. It codes for CASSRGLAGAGTDTQYF.

As for this clone: The sample has other DNA sequences that encode this CDR3 too. The chain couples TRBV7-8 to TRBJ1-3, with unresolved D. The CDR3 sequence is 14 residues long. Germline loops: CDR1 SGHVS, CDR2 FQNEAQ. Trimming took off 0 bases at V and 0 bases at J, with 3 bases between the two ends. CDR3 nucleotide sequence: TGTGCCAGCAGCTTAGCTAGCTCTGGAAACACCATATATTTT. Protein: CASSLASSGNTIYF.

This clone came up a few times. J is TRBJ2-3 and V is TRBV30, with D tentatively TRBD1 or TRBD2 (5 bases each). The CDR3 is 14 amino acids. V was pared by 5 bases and J by 3 bases, with 15 bases between. CDR1 is GTSNPN, CDR2 SVGIG, per germline (reference sequence). The CDR3 DNA is TGTGCCTGGGGGGGACGAGGGTTTACAGATACGCAGTATTTT. This translates into CAWGGRGFTDTQYF.

This chain joins TRBV7-9 and TRBJ1-2, with 7 bases that match TRBD1. Germline CDR1 SEHNR, CDR2 FQNEAQ (reference sequence). With V trimmed by 5 bases and J by 3 bases, 12 bases remained unmatched. CDR3 size: 16 residues. The CDR3 sequence is CASSPRGTGEDYGYTF. The CDR3 DNA is TGTGCCAGCAGCCCCCGAGGAACAGGGGAGGACTATGGCTACACCTTC. Full variable domain (outside the CDR3, taken from reference TRBV7-9 and TRBJ1-2): DTGVSQNPRHKITKRGQNVTFRCDPISEHNRLYWYRQTLGQGPEFLTYFQNEAQLEKSRLLSDRFSAERPKGSFSTLEIQRTEQGDSAMYLCASSPRGTGEDYGYTFGSGTRLTVV.

The rearrangement uses TRBV29-1 and TRBJ2-7; TRBD1 aligns across 7 bases. This CDR3 has 14 residues. V gave up 5 bases and J gave up 5 bases; unmatched junction bases: 12. The germline CDR1 and CDR2 sequences are SQVTM and ANQGSEA. The CDR3 DNA follows: TGCAGCGTTAACCCGACAGGGAATATCAACGAGCAGTACTTC. Encoded protein: CSVNPTGNINEQYF.